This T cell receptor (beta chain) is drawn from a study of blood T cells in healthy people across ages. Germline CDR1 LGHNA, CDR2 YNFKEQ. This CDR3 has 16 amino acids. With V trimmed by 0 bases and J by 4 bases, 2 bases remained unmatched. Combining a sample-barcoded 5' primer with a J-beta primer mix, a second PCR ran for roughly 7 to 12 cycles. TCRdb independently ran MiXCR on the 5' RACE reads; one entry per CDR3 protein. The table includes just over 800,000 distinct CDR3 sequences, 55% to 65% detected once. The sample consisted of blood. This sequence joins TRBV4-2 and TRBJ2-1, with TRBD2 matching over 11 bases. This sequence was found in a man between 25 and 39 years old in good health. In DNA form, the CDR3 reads TGTGCCAGCAGCCAAGAGTTAGCGGGGGGGTACAATGAGCAGTTCTTC. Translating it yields CASSQELAGGYNEQFF.